This is a list of T cell receptor beta chains from one sample in a study of identical twins. MiXCR was run by TCRdb on the 5' RACE reads, yielding one entry per CDR3 protein. Of more than 400,000 distinct CDR3 sequences listed, approximately 14% are singletons. This sample was also put to use in a study of yellow fever vaccine responses in identical twins.

The specimen sequenced was CD4+ T cells sorted from blood. These receptors originate from a woman aged 18-35 years in good health. CDR3s include the opening cysteine and the closing phenylalanine or tryptophan. A D gene is named only where the DNA matches it firmly. The size entry is marked missing in some rows and otherwise reads once, few, many or a size class.

clone_size j_call d_call v_call cdr3_length cdr3_aa cdr3_nt
- TRBJ2-1 - TRBV6-5 15 CASSYSRGNYNEQFF TGTGCCAGCAGTTACTCGCGGGGCAACTACAATGAGCAGTTCTTC
- TRBJ2-3 TRBD1 TRBV15 14 CATSRQGATDTQYF TGTGCCACCTCCCGACAGGGGGCCACAGATACGCAGTATTTT
few TRBJ2-1 - TRBV20-1 13 CSAISRTYNEQFF TGCAGTGCTATAAGTAGGACCTACAATGAGCAGTTCTTC
- TRBJ2-7 - TRBV10-3 12 CAIRTGAYEQYF TGTGCCATCAGGACAGGAGCCTACGAGCAGTACTTC
- TRBJ2-1 - TRBV12-3/TRBV12-4 13 CASVGMGGNEQFF TGTGCCAGCGTTGGGATGGGGGGCAATGAGCAGTTCTTC
few TRBJ2-2 TRBD2 TRBV5-6 15 CASSMGGANTGELFF TGTGCCAGCAGCATGGGGGGGGCGAACACCGGGGAGCTGTTTTTT
few TRBJ1-5 - TRBV28 14 CASSFIQGSQPQHF TGTGCCAGCAGTTTCATCCAGGGGTCTCAGCCCCAGCATTTT
few TRBJ2-3 - TRBV20-1 14 CSTSTQLSTDTQYF TGCAGTACCTCCACCCAGCTTAGCACAGATACGCAGTATTTT
- TRBJ2-5 - TRBV20-1 17 CCARDPWQVLYQETQYF TGCTGTGCTAGAGATCCCTGGCAGGTTTTGTACCAAGAGACCCAGTACTTC
few TRBJ2-5 TRBD2 TRBV10-3 17 CAISESGTSGPQETQYF TGTGCCATCAGTGAGTCTGGGACTAGCGGGCCTCAAGAGACCCAGTACTTC
few TRBJ2-1 - TRBV7-2 16 CASSLTPMVLYNEQFF TGTGCCAGCAGTCTAACCCCCATGGTCCTTTACAATGAGCAGTTCTTC
few TRBJ2-5 - TRBV28 17 CASSLRGDSGPQETQYF TGTGCCAGCAGTTTAAGAGGAGACTCAGGACCCCAAGAGACCCAGTACTTC
few TRBJ1-1 TRBD1 TRBV10-3 16 CAISLKDRSDHTEAFF TGTGCCATCAGCCTTAAGGACAGGTCGGACCACACTGAAGCTTTCTTT
- TRBJ1-6 - TRBV7-9 14 CASSFQAGVSPLHF TGTGCCAGCAGCTTCCAGGCAGGGGTCTCACCCCTCCACTTT
- TRBJ2-1 - TRBV10-3 14 CAISESTGYNEQFF TGTGCCATCAGTGAGTCGACGGGCTACAATGAGCAGTTCTTC
- TRBJ2-2 TRBD1 TRBV5-1 15 CASRSPGTDTGELFF TGCGCCAGCAGATCGCCCGGGACAGACACCGGGGAGCTGTTTTTT
many TRBJ2-6 TRBD1 TRBV28 15 CASSSQGAGANVLTF TGTGCCAGCAGCTCGCAGGGGGCTGGGGCCAACGTCCTGACTTTC
few TRBJ1-5 TRBD1 TRBV7-8 20 CASSTLGTGALMDSNQPQHF TGTGCCAGCAGCACCCTGGGGACAGGGGCACTTATGGATAGCAATCAGCCCCAGCATTTT
- TRBJ2-1 TRBD2 TRBV11-2 18 CASNFPRSGRSSYNEQFF TGTGCCAGCAACTTTCCACGCAGCGGGAGGAGCTCCTACAATGAGCAGTTCTTC
- TRBJ2-1 TRBD2 TRBV6-1 19 CASSPRTSGALSSYNEQFF TGTGCCAGCAGCCCCCGCACTAGCGGGGCACTAAGCTCCTACAATGAGCAGTTCTTC
- TRBJ2-5 TRBD2 TRBV12-3/TRBV12-4 18 CASSPRTSGGATRETQYF TGTGCCAGCAGTCCCCGGACTAGCGGGGGGGCAACGAGAGAGACCCAGTACTTC
many TRBJ2-7 - TRBV29-1 13 CSVALPGSYEQYF TGCAGCGTTGCTCTCCCAGGGTCCTACGAGCAGTACTTC
many TRBJ1-1 - TRBV29-1 13 CSVVRTENTEAFF TGCAGCGTTGTGCGAACAGAGAACACTGAAGCTTTCTTT
few TRBJ2-1 - TRBV28 14 CASSLFRQQNEQFF TGTGCCAGCAGTTTATTTCGACAGCAGAATGAGCAGTTCTTC
many TRBJ1-2 - TRBV19 13 CASSSSGYAGYTF TGTGCCAGTAGTTCCTCAGGTTATGCGGGCTACACCTTC
- TRBJ1-5 - TRBV20-1 14 CSAFQGRDNQPQHF TGCAGTGCTTTCCAGGGGAGGGACAATCAGCCCCAGCATTTT
few TRBJ2-1 TRBD2 TRBV28 15 CASSWTSGNFVEQFF TGTGCCAGCAGTTGGACTAGCGGGAATTTTGTTGAGCAGTTCTTC
few TRBJ2-1 - TRBV10-3 14 CAISGYGPVNEQFF TGTGCCATCAGTGGGTACGGCCCCGTCAATGAGCAGTTCTTC
- TRBJ2-6 - TRBV5-1 16 CASSPGFGDGANVLTF TGCGCCAGCAGCCCTGGATTCGGGGATGGGGCCAACGTCCTGACTTTC
- TRBJ1-4 - TRBV4-2 15 CASSQDVGRGEKLFF TGTGCCAGCAGCCAAGATGTGGGTCGGGGTGAAAAACTGTTTTTT
- TRBJ2-2 TRBD1 TRBV24-1 15 CATKEGQGAAGELFF TGTGCCACCAAAGAAGGTCAGGGGGCAGCCGGGGAGCTGTTTTTT
few TRBJ1-1 - TRBV7-4 14 CASRKGEVNTEAFF TGTGCCAGCAGGAAGGGGGAAGTGAACACTGAAGCTTTCTTT
- TRBJ2-2 TRBD2 TRBV4-1 15 CASMRTSGVGGELFF TGCGCCAGCATGAGGACTAGCGGGGTCGGCGGGGAGCTGTTTTTT
many TRBJ2-6 - TRBV12-3/TRBV12-4 13 CASSHSGANVLTF TGTGCCAGCAGTCACTCTGGGGCCAACGTCCTGACTTTC
- TRBJ1-1 - TRBV29-1 11 CSVEGGVEAFF TGCAGCGTTGAAGGGGGAGTTGAAGCTTTCTTT
many TRBJ2-7 - TRBV7-6 17 CASSPIPSSAVDYEQYF TGTGCCAGCAGCCCCATACCTTCCAGCGCGGTAGACTACGAGCAGTACTTC
many TRBJ1-1 - TRBV20-1 13 CSARDGRGTEAFF TGCAGTGCTAGAGACGGAAGGGGCACTGAAGCTTTCTTT
few TRBJ2-2 - TRBV5-1 14 CASSKDYNTGELFF TGCGCCAGCAGCAAGGACTATAACACCGGGGAGCTGTTTTTT
many TRBJ1-5 - TRBV28 14 CASSPPGGGQPQHF TGTGCCAGCAGTCCCCCGGGGGGCGGCCAGCCCCAGCATTTT
- TRBJ2-2 TRBD1 TRBV2 14 CASKDRGNTGELFF TGTGCCAGCAAGGACAGGGGGAACACCGGGGAGCTGTTTTTT
- TRBJ2-3 - TRBV7-2 15 CASSHPRGSTDTQYF TGTGCCAGCAGCCATCCACGGGGCAGCACAGATACGCAGTATTTT
many TRBJ2-1 TRBD2 TRBV20-1 16 CSARPLLASTYNEQFF TGCAGTGCTAGACCATTACTAGCGAGCACCTACAATGAGCAGTTCTTC
few TRBJ2-2 TRBD2 TRBV24-1 16 CATSDILAANTGELFF TGTGCCACCAGTGATATACTAGCGGCGAACACCGGGGAGCTGTTTTTT
few TRBJ2-7 TRBD2 TRBV20-1 14 CSATRGLADYEQYF TGCAGTGCCACCCGGGGACTAGCGGACTACGAGCAGTACTTC
few TRBJ2-5 TRBD2 TRBV29-1 16 CSVGGLAGRLQETQYF TGCAGCGTTGGGGGACTAGCGGGTCGCCTCCAAGAGACCCAGTACTTC
- TRBJ1-1 - TRBV12-3/TRBV12-4 13 CASRTVMNTEAFF TGTGCCAGCAGAACAGTTATGAACACTGAAGCTTTCTTT
many TRBJ2-7 TRBD2 TRBV28 16 CASSRRAGLDRNEQYF TGTGCCAGCAGCCGACGAGCGGGACTAGATAGAAACGAGCAGTACTTC
- TRBJ2-5 - TRBV29-1 12 CSARRGVETQYF TGCAGCGCACGGAGGGGGGTAGAGACCCAGTACTTC
few TRBJ2-1 - TRBV5-1 15 CASSVSGRVGDEQFF TGCGCCAGCAGCGTGTCGGGGAGAGTGGGCGATGAGCAGTTCTTC
- TRBJ1-1 - TRBV5-6 14 CASSPPFSNTEAFF TGTGCCAGCAGCCCCCCCTTTTCGAACACTGAAGCTTTCTTT
- TRBJ2-4 - TRBV11-2 13 CASSLRRGDIQYF TGTGCCAGCAGCTTACGCAGGGGAGACATTCAGTACTTC